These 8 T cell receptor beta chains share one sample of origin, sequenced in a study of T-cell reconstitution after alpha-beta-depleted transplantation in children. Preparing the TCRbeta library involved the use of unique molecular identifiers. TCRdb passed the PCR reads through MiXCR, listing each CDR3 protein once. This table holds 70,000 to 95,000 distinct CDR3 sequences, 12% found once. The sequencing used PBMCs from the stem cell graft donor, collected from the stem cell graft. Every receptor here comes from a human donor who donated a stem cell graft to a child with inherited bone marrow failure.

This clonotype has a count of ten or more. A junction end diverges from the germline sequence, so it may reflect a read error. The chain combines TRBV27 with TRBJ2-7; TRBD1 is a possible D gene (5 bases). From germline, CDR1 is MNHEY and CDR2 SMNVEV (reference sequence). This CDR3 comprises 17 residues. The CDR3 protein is CASSLSSRFRSDSVVDF. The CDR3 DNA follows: TGTGCCAGCAGTTTATCCAGCCGTTTTCGGTCTGACAGCGTGGTGGACTTC.

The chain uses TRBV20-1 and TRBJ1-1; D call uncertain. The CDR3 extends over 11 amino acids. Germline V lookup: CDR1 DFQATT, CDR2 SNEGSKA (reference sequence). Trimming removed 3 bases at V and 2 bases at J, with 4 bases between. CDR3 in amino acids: CSASPNTEAFF. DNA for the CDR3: TGCAGTGCTAGCCCAAACACTGAAGCTTTCTTT.

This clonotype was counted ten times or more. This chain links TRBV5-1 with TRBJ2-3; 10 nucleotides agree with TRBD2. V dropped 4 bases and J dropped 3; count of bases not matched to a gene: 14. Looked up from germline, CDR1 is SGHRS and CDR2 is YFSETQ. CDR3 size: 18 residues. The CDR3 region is CASSAGPLAGVVTDTQYF. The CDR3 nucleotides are TGCGCCAGCAGCGCCGGACCGCTAGCGGGAGTAGTAACAGATACGCAGTATTTT.

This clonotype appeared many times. The CDR3 is CASSLGTGEETQYF. In nucleotides, the CDR3 is TGCGCCAGCAGCTTGGGGACAGGGGAAGAGACCCAGTACTTC. The chain combines TRBV5-1 with TRBJ2-5, with 9 bases matching TRBD1. Germline CDR1 is SGHRS and CDR2 is YFSETQ. The CDR3 has 14 residues. Trimming took 0 bases from V and 3 from J; bases not matched to a gene: 0.

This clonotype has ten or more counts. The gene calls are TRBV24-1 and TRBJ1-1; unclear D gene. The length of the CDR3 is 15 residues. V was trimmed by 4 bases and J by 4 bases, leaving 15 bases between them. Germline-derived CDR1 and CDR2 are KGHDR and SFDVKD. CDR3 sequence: CATSDPAAEGTEAFF. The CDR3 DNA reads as TGTGCCACCAGTGACCCCGCGGCTGAGGGCACTGAAGCTTTCTTT.

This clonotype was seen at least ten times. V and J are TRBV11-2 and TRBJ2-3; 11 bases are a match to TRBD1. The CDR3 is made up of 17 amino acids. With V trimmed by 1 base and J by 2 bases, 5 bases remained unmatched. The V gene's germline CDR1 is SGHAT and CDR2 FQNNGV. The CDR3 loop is CASSLGPGQGATDTQYF. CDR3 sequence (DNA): TGTGCCAGCAGCTTAGGCCCCGGACAGGGGGCCACAGATACGCAGTATTTT.

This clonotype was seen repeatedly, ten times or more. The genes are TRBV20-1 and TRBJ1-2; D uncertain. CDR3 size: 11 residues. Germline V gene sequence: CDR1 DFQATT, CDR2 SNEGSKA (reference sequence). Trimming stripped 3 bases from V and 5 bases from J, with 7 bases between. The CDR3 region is CSASSYYGYTF. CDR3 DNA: TGCAGTGCTAGCAGTTATTATGGCTACACCTTC.

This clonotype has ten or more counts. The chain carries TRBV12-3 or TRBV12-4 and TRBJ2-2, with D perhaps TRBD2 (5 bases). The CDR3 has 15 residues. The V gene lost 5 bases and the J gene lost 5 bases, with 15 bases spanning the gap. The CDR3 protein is CASSVLREATGELFF. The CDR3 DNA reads TGTGCCAGCAGTGTCTTGAGGGAAGCGACCGGGGAGCTGTTTTTT.